This entry lists 32 T cell receptor beta chains sequenced from one sample in a study of T cell repertoires in aging, cancer and after chemotherapy. A mixed TRB-A/B primer pool amplified rearranged TRB by multiplex touch-down PCR. TCRdb reanalysed the multiplex PCR reads using MiXCR and keeps one entry per CDR3 protein. The profile covers around 900 distinct CDR3 sequences, with around 26% appearing a single time and about 44% taken by the ten largest. Peripheral blood genomic DNA, not sorted cells or RNA, was the template. Sequenced sample: blood. The receptors come from a human donor with a blood cancer.

This chain links TRBV7-6 with TRBJ2-1, with 10 bases matching TRBD2. The CDR3 covers 16 residues. Germline CDR1 SGHVS, CDR2 FNYEAQ. Trimming at V came to 7 bases and at J to 7 bases, leaving 13 bases not matched to a gene. The CDR3 DNA reads TGTGCCAGCAAACCCCCGGGACTAGCGACGGGGAATGAGCAGTTCTTC. Its translation is CASKPPGLATGNEQFF.

This clonotype is labeled large (0.1 to 1%). This sequence joins TRBV27 and TRBJ2-1; 9 positions agree with TRBD2. Trimming took 7 bases from V and 2 from J; bases not matched to a gene: 9. The CDR3 has 16 residues. Germline CDR1 reads MNHEY; CDR2 reads SMNVEV (reference sequence). The CDR3 is CASTPSAGGTYNEQFF. CDR3 DNA sequence: TGTGCCAGCACCCCTTCCGCGGGAGGGACCTACAATGAGCAGTTCTTC.

The chain combines TRBV10-3 with TRBJ2-5, with 7 bases matching TRBD2. Germline CDR1 and CDR2: ENHRY and SYGVKD. The CDR3 loop spans 11 amino acids. The V gene end was trimmed by 8 bases and the J gene end by 5 bases; junction bases not matched to a gene: 2. For the CDR3, the DNA is TGTGCCATCGGGGGGGGGGAGACCCAGTACTTC. As protein: CAIGGGETQYF.

CDR3 sequence (DNA): TGTGCCAGCATTTTTATTTACGGGACAGGGTTTAATGAAAAACTGTTTTTT. This codes for CASIFIYGTGFNEKLFF. The gene calls are TRBV12-3 or TRBV12-4 and TRBJ1-4; 9 bases match TRBD1. V shed 7 bases, J shed 4 bases, and the junction held 13 bases outside the gene matches. This CDR3 comprises 17 residues.

This clonotype appeared a few times. This sequence joins TRBV20-1 and TRBJ2-7; no definite D call. The CDR3 is 10 amino acids. V was trimmed by 6 bases and J by 7 bases, leaving 10 bases between them. CDR1 DFQATT and CDR2 SNEGSKA come from the germline V gene (reference sequence). Here the CDR3 DNA reads TGCAGTGCGACACTCGGGGAGCAGTACTTC. Translating gives CSATLGEQYF.

This clonotype is termed medium-sized. The V call is TRBV6-1, the J call TRBJ1-2; D is possibly TRBD1 (5 bases). The CDR3 sequence is 15 residues long. Trimming shortened V by 6 bases and J by 4 bases, and 18 bases separated the two germline ends. Germline V gene sequence: CDR1 MNHNS, CDR2 SASEGT. CDR3: CASRETATTLYGYTF. Here the CDR3 DNA reads TGTGCCAGCAGGGAGACAGCCACTACCCTCTATGGCTACACCTTC.

This clonotype appeared a single time. V gene TRBV14 combines with J gene TRBJ2-7; no reliable D call. V was shortened by 2 bases and J by 3 bases, with 5 bases between the two germline ends. Germline-derived CDR1 and CDR2 are SGHDN and FVKESK. The CDR3 totals 12 residues. The CDR3 DNA follows: TGTGCCAGCAGCCAACTCTTCTACGAGCAGTACTTC. Translating it yields CASSQLFYEQYF.

Turning to this clonotype: A much larger clone differs from this one at a single base, so this may be a read error. V gene TRBV6-5 combines with J gene TRBJ2-7; TRBD1 matches 10 bases. Per the germline V gene, CDR1 is MNHEY and CDR2 is SVGAGI. The CDR3 consists of 15 residues. V dropped 6 bases and J dropped 8; count of bases not matched to a gene: 13. The CDR3 region has the DNA TGTGCCAGCAGATTGACCGGGACAGGGGTTTACAAGCAGTACTTC. Protein: CASRLTGTGVYKQYF.

The genes are TRBV20-1 and TRBJ2-2, with TRBD2 matching 7 bases. V trimming: 2 bases; J trimming: 5 bases; junction bases outside the gene matches: 8. Germline CDR1 reads DFQATT; CDR2 reads SNEGSKA (reference sequence). The CDR3 covers 15 residues. CDR3 region: CSARWGGEGTGELFF. As DNA, the CDR3 is TGCAGTGCTAGATGGGGTGGGGAGGGGACCGGGGAGCTGTTTTTT.

The CDR3 loop reads CASSFDRYNEQFF. CDR3 coding DNA: TGTGCCAGCAGCTTCGACAGATACAATGAGCAGTTCTTC. The chain combines TRBV11-2 with TRBJ2-1, with D possibly matching TRBD1 (5 bases). The germline gives CDR1 SGHAT, CDR2 FQNNGV. Trimming took 3 bases from V and 4 from J, leaving 7 bases between them. CDR3 length: 13 amino acids.

In this sample, this clonotype is large. The J gene is TRBJ2-3, the V gene TRBV30; 11 nucleotides agree with TRBD2. The V gene end was trimmed by 3 bases and the J gene end by 4 bases; junction bases not matched to a gene: 6. The germline gives CDR1 GTSNPN, CDR2 SVGIG (reference sequence). There are 15 residues in the CDR3. CDR3 loop: CAWRRGTSGADTQYF. Here the CDR3 DNA reads TGTGCCTGGAGAAGGGGGACTAGCGGCGCAGATACGCAGTATTTT.

In its sample, this clonotype is medium-sized. The V call is TRBV11-1, the J call TRBJ1-3; 7 bases are shared with TRBD1. Trimming at V came to 4 bases and at J to 0 bases, leaving 12 bases not matched to a gene. CDR1 is SGHAT and CDR2 is FQDESV in the germline V gene (reference sequence). This CDR3 spans 18 amino acids. CDR3 sequence (DNA): TGTGCCAGCAGCTGGGGACAGCGATTTGCTTTCTCTGGAAACACCATATATTTT. This encodes CASSWGQRFAFSGNTIYF.

This clonotype rates as large. The V call is TRBV6-1, the J call TRBJ2-6; weak D call: TRBD2 (5 bases). This CDR3 has 17 amino acids. Germline lookup yields CDR1 MNHNS and CDR2 SASEGT. V lost 7 bases, J lost 0 bases, and 16 bases lay in between. The CDR3 here is CASTYTPGGSGANVLTF. CDR3 nucleotide sequence: TGTGCCAGCACCTACACGCCAGGAGGCTCTGGGGCCAACGTCCTGACTTTC.

The chain uses TRBV2 and TRBJ2-2, with TRBD1 as a possible D gene (6 bases). The CDR3 is made up of 17 amino acids. Germline loops: CDR1 SNHLY, CDR2 FYNNEI. Trimming stripped 5 bases from V and 6 bases from J, with 22 bases between. CDR3: CASSLAGWPGVPGELFF. DNA for the CDR3: TGTGCCAGCAGTCTTGCAGGGTGGCCAGGGGTGCCCGGGGAGCTGTTTTTT.

By sample share, this clonotype is large (0.1 to 1%). The rearrangement links TRBV27 to TRBJ2-1, with 11 bases fitting TRBD2. CDR1 is MNHEY and CDR2 is SMNVEV in the germline V gene (reference sequence). The CDR3 contains 18 residues. V dropped 5 bases and J dropped 0; count of bases not matched to a gene: 9. CDR3 sequence: CASSPGTSGMSSYNEQFF. CDR3 in DNA: TGTGCCAGCAGTCCTGGGACTAGCGGAATGAGCTCCTACAATGAGCAGTTCTTC.

The chain carries TRBV18 and TRBJ2-7; D is uncertain. Germline values: CDR1 KGHSH, CDR2 LQKENI. Trimming cost V 7 bases and J 5 bases, with 15 bases left between them. The CDR3 runs to 13 residues. CDR3 residues: CASCTVVNDEQYF. CDR3 bases: TGTGCCAGCTGCACCGTAGTTAACGACGAGCAGTACTTC.

V usage is TRBV5-1 and J usage is TRBJ2-3; perhaps TRBD2 as D (5 bases). V was clipped by 0 bases and J by 2 bases, with 10 bases between them. The CDR3 runs to 15 residues. Germline loops: CDR1 SGHRS, CDR2 YFSETQ. DNA for the CDR3: TGCGCCAGCAGCTTGGCCGAGGGAGCCACAGATACGCAGTATTTT. This sequence encodes CASSLAEGATDTQYF.

This clonotype appeared once. The rearrangement links TRBV7-2 to TRBJ1-1, with no clear D. Germline V gene sequence: CDR1 SGHTA, CDR2 FQGNSA. CDR3 length equals 14 residues. V was trimmed by 2 bases and J by 2 bases, leaving 9 bases between them. The CDR3 region is CASSLLRSNTEAFF. The CDR3 DNA reads TGTGCCAGCAGCTTACTTCGGAGCAACACTGAAGCTTTCTTT.

The rearrangement links TRBV27 to TRBJ2-7, with 7 positions matching TRBD2. The V and J ends lost 6 bases and 2 bases, in that order; junction bases with no gene match: 10. The germline V gene encodes CDR1 MNHEY and CDR2 SMNVEV (reference sequence). The CDR3 is 15 amino acids. CDR3 DNA sequence: TGTGCCAGCAGGCGACCCCCTAGCGGAGCCTACGAGCAGTACTTC. Protein product: CASRRPPSGAYEQYF.

Only one count was recorded for this clonotype. A much larger clone lies one base from this, so it may be a read error. CDR3 nucleotide sequence: TGTGCCAGCAGCCTGGCTTTCTCGCTGGGCCAAGAGACCCAGTACTTC. Translation: CASSLAFSLGQETQYF. V is TRBV5-4 and J is TRBJ2-5; D not certain. The germline gives CDR1 SGHNT, CDR2 YYREEE (reference sequence). V shed 4 bases and J shed 1 base, with 17 bases lying between them. The CDR3 totals 16 residues.

V usage is TRBV12-3 or TRBV12-4 and J usage is TRBJ1-1; weak D call: TRBD1 (5 bases). Deletions cut 5 bases from V and 1 base from J, with 11 bases between. The CDR3 extends over 14 amino acids. The CDR3 sequence is CASSPSGENTEAFF. DNA for the CDR3: TGTGCCAGCAGTCCCTCGGGGGAGAACACTGAAGCTTTCTTT.

This clonotype was seen a handful of times. The J gene is TRBJ1-2, the V gene TRBV5-6; D is uncertain. Trimming cost V 0 bases and J 0 bases, with 9 bases left between them. The germline V gene has CDR1 SGHDT and CDR2 YYEEEE. There are 15 residues in the CDR3. The CDR3 coding sequence is TGTGCCAGCAGCTTGGAGGGAGGGCCTAACTATGGCTACACCTTC. Encoded protein: CASSLEGGPNYGYTF.

This clonotype showed up just a few times. The chain joins TRBV7-3 to TRBJ2-1; D gene uncertain. This CDR3 has 14 amino acids. V was shortened by 0 bases and J by 5 bases, with 8 bases between the two germline ends. Germline V gene lookup returns CDR1 SGHTA and CDR2 FQGTGA. Written as DNA, the CDR3 is TGTGCCAGCAGCTTAACAAACCGACACAATGAGCAGTTCTTC. Translating gives CASSLTNRHNEQFF.

The chain links TRBV11-2 to TRBJ2-2; D may be TRBD1 (6 bases). The V end was cut by 5 bases, the J end by 6 bases, with 13 bases between. The CDR3 has 14 amino acids. Germline lookup yields CDR1 SGHAT and CDR2 FQNNGV. The CDR3 protein is CASSLQGSAGELFF. DNA of the CDR3: TGTGCCAGCAGCCTACAGGGTAGCGCCGGGGAGCTGTTTTTT.

This clonotype appeared a few times. V usage is TRBV6-2 or TRBV6-3 and J usage is TRBJ1-5; 8 bases align to TRBD1. Trimming at V came to 2 bases and at J to 7 bases, leaving 10 bases not matched to a gene. CDR3 length: 16 amino acids. Germline loops: CDR1 MNHEY, CDR2 SVGEGT. CDR3 bases: TGTGCCAGCAGTTACCCACCCAGGGGGCGAAGACAGCCCCAGCATTTT. Its translation is CASSYPPRGRRQPQHF.

In this sample, this clonotype turned up a few times. As DNA, the CDR3 is TGTGCCAGCAGCCAAGTTCCGGGTTCAGGAGCCGGGGAGCTGTTTTTT. Its translation: CASSQVPGSGAGELFF. The chain uses TRBV14 and TRBJ2-2; D remains unclear. CDR1 and CDR2 from the germline V gene are SGHDN and FVKESK. With 1 base removed from V and 6 bases from J, the gap between germline ends came to 15 bases. CDR3 length: 16 residues.

By its share, this clonotype is large (0.1 to 1%). This chain connects TRBV6-5 to TRBJ2-5; no definite D call. The CDR3 contains 20 residues. Germline V CDR1 and CDR2: MNHEY, SVGAGI. V was cut by 4 bases and J by 2 bases, with 29 bases left in between. The CDR3 loop is CASSSWPRTDARRIQETQYF. The CDR3 DNA reads TGTGCCAGCAGTTCGTGGCCTCGGACCGACGCCCGAAGGATTCAAGAGACCCAGTACTTC.

Regarding this clonotype: A read error may be the cause here, since a much bigger clone is one base away. A read error is likely, as this CDR3 ends without the conserved phenylalanine or tryptophan. This rearrangement joins TRBV11-2 to TRBJ1-4, with D perhaps TRBD1 (5 bases). V was shortened by 9 bases and J by 0 bases, with 14 bases between the two germline ends. Per the germline V gene, CDR1 is SGHAT and CDR2 is FQNNGV. The CDR3 extends over 15 amino acids. The CDR3 is CASTEQAATNEKLFS. The CDR3 DNA reads as TGTGCCAGTACCGAACAGGCGGCAACTAATGAAAAACTGTTTTCT.

This clonotype was picked up a small number of times. The chain combines TRBV7-9 with TRBJ2-2; D remains ambiguous. The CDR3 totals 15 residues. V was shortened by 5 bases and J by 6 bases, with 16 bases between the two germline ends. Germline V CDR1 and CDR2: SEHNR, FQNEAQ (reference sequence). Here the CDR3 DNA reads TGTGCCAGCAGCGTACCGGAGAACCTCCCCGGGGAGCTGTTTTTT. It encodes CASSVPENLPGELFF.

Sample share makes this clonotype large. V usage is TRBV6-6 and J usage is TRBJ2-1, with a possible D match to TRBD2 (7 bases). The CDR3 runs to 13 residues. The V end was cut by 2 bases, the J end by 8 bases, with 10 bases between. CDR1 is MNHNY and CDR2 is SVGAGI in the germline V gene (reference sequence). CDR3 protein: CASSYRGGDEQFF. CDR3 coding DNA: TGTGCCAGCAGTTACAGGGGGGGCGATGAGCAGTTCTTC.

The J gene is TRBJ2-2, the V gene TRBV9; D uncertain. CDR1 SGDLS and CDR2 YYNGEE come from the germline V gene. Trimming left V 0 bases short and J 6 bases short, with 6 bases between. There are 13 residues in the CDR3. The chain's CDR3 is CASSVDLSGELFF. The CDR3 DNA reads TGTGCCAGCAGCGTAGATCTGTCCGGGGAGCTGTTTTTT.

This clonotype was counted between two and nine times. The chain couples TRBV6-6 to TRBJ2-7; 12 nucleotides line up with TRBD2. The CDR3 has 15 residues. CDR1 and CDR2 from the germline V gene are MNHNY and SVGAGI (reference sequence). The V segment lost 5 bases and the J segment 0 bases; nucleotides outside the gene matches: 2. The CDR3 bases are TGTGCCAGCAGTACGACTAGCGGGAGCTCCTACGAGCAGTACTTC. Translated: CASSTTSGSSYEQYF.